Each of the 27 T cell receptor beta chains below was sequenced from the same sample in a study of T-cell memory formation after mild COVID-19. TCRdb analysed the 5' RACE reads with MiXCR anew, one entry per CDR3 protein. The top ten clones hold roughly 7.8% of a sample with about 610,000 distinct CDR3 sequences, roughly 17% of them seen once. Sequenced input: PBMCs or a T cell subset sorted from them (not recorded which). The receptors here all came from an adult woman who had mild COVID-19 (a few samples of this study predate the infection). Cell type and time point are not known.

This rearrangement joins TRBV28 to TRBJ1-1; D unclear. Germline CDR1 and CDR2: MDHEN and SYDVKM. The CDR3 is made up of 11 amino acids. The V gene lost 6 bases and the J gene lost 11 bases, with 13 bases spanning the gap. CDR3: CASSRTQVAFF. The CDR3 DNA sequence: TGTGCCAGCAGCCGTACCCAGGTGGCTTTCTTT.

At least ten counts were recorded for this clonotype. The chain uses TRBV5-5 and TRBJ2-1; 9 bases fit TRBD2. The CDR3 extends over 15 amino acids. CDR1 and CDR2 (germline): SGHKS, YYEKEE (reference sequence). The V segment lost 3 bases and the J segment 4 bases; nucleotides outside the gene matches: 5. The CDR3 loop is CASSSRLADYNEQFF. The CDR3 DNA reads TGTGCCAGCAGCTCCCGACTAGCGGATTACAATGAGCAGTTCTTC.

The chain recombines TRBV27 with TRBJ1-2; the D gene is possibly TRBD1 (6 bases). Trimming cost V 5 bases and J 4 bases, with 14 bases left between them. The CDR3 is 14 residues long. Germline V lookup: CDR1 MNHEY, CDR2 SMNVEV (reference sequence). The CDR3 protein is CASSLARGGYGYTF. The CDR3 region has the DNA TGTGCCAGCAGTCTCGCCAGGGGTGGCTATGGCTACACCTTC.

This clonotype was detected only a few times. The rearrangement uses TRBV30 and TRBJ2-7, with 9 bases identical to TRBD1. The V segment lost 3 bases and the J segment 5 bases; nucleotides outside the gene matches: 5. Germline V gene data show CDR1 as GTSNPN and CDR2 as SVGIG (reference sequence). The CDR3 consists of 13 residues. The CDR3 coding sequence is TGTGCCTGGAGCGAAGACAGGGGGAACGAGCAGTACTTC. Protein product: CAWSEDRGNEQYF.

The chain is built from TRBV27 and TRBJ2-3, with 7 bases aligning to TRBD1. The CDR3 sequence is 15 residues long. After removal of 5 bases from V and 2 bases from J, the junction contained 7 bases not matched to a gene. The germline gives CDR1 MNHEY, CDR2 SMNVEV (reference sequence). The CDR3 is CASSAQGGNTDTQYF. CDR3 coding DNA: TGTGCCAGCAGTGCACAAGGGGGCAACACAGATACGCAGTATTTT.

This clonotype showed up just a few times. Here the CDR3 reads CASSQYQSGAYEQYF. CDR3 nucleotides: TGTGCCAGCAGCCAATACCAGTCGGGAGCGTACGAGCAGTACTTC. The chain carries TRBV4-2 and TRBJ2-7; D may be TRBD2 (6 bases). This CDR3 comprises 15 residues. Trimming stripped 2 bases from V and 4 bases from J, with 15 bases between. Germline lookup yields CDR1 LGHNA and CDR2 YNFKEQ.

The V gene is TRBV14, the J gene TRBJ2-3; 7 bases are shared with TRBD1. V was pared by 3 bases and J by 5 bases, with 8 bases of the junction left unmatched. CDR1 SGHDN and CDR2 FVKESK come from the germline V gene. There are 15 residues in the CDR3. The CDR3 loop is CASSHTGVYGDTQYF. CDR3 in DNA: TGTGCCAGCAGCCATACAGGGGTCTATGGAGATACGCAGTATTTT.

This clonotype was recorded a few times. The CDR3 loop reads CAWTIGSGDTQYF. In DNA, the CDR3 is TGTGCCTGGACGATCGGGAGTGGAGATACGCAGTATTTT. The chain carries TRBV30 and TRBJ2-3; possibly TRBD2 for D (6 bases). V lost 4 bases and J 5 bases, leaving 13 bases between the germline ends. The CDR3 is 13 amino acids. The V gene's germline CDR1 is GTSNPN and CDR2 SVGIG (reference sequence).

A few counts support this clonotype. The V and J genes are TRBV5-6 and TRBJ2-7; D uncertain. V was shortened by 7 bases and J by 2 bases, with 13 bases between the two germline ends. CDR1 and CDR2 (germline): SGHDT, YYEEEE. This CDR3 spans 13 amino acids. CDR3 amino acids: CASHKPGTYEQYF. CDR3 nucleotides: TGTGCCAGCCATAAACCCGGTACCTACGAGCAGTACTTC.

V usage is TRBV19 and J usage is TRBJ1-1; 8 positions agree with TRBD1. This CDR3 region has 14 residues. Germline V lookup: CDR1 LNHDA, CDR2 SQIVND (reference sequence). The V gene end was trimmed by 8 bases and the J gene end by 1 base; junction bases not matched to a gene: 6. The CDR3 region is CASAQQGENTEAFF. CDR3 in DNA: TGTGCCAGTGCCCAACAGGGGGAGAACACTGAAGCTTTCTTT.

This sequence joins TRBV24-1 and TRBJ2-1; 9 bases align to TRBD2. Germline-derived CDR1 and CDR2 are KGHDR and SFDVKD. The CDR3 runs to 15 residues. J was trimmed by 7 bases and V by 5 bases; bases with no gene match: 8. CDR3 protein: CATSVGGRAWNEQFF. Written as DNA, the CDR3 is TGTGCCACCAGTGTAGGCGGGAGGGCTTGGAATGAGCAGTTCTTC.

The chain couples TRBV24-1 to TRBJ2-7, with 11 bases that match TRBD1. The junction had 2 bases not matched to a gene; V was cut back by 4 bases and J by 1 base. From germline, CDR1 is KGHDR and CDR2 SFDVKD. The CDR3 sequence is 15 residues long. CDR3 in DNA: TGTGCCACCAGTGAGGGGACAGGGGGTTCCTACGAGCAGTACTTC. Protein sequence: CATSEGTGGSYEQYF.

This CDR3 reads CASSQETAVRSPLHF. CDR3 in DNA: TGCGCCAGCAGCCAGGAGACAGCCGTGAGGTCACCCCTCCACTTT. This sequence joins TRBV4-1 and TRBJ1-6; a weak D match, TRBD1 (5 bases). The CDR3 extends over 15 amino acids. The germline V and J ends were trimmed by 3 bases and 10 bases, with 16 bases remaining between them. CDR1 and CDR2 (germline): MGHRA, YSYEKL.

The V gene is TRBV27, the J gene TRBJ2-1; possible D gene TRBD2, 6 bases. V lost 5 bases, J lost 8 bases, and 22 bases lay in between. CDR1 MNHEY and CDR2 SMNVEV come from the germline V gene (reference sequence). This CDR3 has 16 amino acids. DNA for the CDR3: TGTGCCAGCAGTCAAGGTCGTAGCGGTGTAGTAGATGAGCAGTTCTTC. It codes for CASSQGRSGVVDEQFF.

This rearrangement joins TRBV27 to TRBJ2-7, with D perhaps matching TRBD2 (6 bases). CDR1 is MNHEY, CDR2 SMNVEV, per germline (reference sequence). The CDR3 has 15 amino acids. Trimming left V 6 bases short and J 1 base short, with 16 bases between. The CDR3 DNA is TGTGCCAGCAGCAGGCCGGGACTCCAGTCCTACGAGCAGTACTTC. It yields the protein CASSRPGLQSYEQYF.

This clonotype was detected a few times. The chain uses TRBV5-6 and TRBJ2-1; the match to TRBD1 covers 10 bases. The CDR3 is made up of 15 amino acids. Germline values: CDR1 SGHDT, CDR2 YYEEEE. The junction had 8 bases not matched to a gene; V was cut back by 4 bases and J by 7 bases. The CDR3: CASSRARDRGNEQFF. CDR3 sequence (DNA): TGTGCCAGCAGCCGAGCCCGGGACAGGGGTAATGAGCAGTTCTTC.

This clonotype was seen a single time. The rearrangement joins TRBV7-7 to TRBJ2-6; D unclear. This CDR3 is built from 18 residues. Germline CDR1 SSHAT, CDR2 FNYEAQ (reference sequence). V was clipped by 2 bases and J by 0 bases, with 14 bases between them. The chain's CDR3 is CASSLRGPPFSGANVLTF. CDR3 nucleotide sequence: TGTGCCAGCAGCTTACGAGGTCCCCCTTTCTCTGGGGCCAACGTCCTGACTTTC.

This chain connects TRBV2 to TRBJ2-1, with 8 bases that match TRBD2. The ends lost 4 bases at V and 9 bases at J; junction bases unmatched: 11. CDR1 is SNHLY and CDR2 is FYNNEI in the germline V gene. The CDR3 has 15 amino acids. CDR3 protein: CASSVPGGLSSEQFF. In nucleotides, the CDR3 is TGTGCCAGCAGTGTTCCGGGAGGGCTTTCAAGTGAGCAGTTCTTC.

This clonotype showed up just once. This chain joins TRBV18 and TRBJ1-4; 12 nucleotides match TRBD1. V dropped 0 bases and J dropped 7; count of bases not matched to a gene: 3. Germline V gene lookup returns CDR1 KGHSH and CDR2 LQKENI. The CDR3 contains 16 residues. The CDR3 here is CASSPPKGQGAEKLFF. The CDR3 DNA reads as TGTGCCAGCTCACCACCGAAGGGACAGGGGGCTGAAAAACTGTTTTTT.

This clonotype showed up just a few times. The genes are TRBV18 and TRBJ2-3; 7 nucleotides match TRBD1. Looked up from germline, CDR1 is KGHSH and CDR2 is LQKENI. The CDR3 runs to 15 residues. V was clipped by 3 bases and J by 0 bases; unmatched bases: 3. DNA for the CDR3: TGTGCCAGCTCACCCCGGGACAGAAGCACAGATACGCAGTATTTT. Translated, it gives CASSPRDRSTDTQYF.

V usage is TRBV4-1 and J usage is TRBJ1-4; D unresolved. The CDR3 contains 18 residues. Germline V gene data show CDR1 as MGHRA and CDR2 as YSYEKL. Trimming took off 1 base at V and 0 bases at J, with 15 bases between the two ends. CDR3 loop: CASSQGLTRNPTNEKLFF. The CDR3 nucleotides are TGCGCCAGCAGCCAAGGTCTAACAAGGAACCCAACTAATGAAAAACTGTTTTTT.

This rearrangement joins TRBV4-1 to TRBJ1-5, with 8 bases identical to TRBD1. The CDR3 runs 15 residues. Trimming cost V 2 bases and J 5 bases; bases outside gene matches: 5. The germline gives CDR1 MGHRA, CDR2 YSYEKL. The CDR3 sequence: CASSQWTGMDQPQHF. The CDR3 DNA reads TGCGCCAGCAGCCAATGGACAGGGATGGATCAGCCCCAGCATTTT.

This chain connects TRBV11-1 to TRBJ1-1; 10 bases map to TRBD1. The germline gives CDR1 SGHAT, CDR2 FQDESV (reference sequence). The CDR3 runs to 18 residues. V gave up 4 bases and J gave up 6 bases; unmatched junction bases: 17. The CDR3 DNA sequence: TGTGCCAGCAGCTCCTCCGGGACAGGGGTTGGAGGATGGCCTGAAGCTTTCTTT. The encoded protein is CASSSSGTGVGGWPEAFF.

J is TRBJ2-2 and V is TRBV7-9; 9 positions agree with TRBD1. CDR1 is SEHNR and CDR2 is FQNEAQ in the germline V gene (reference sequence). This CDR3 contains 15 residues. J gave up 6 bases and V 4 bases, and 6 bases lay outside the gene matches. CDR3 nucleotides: TGTGCCAGCAGCTCGGGGGACAGGGTATCCGGGGAGCTGTTTTTT. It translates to CASSSGDRVSGELFF.

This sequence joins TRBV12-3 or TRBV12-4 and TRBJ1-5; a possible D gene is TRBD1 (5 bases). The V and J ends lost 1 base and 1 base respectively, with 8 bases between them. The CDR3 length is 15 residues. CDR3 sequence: CASSLGGMSNQPQHF. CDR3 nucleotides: TGTGCCAGCAGTTTAGGGGGGATGAGCAATCAGCCCCAGCATTTT.

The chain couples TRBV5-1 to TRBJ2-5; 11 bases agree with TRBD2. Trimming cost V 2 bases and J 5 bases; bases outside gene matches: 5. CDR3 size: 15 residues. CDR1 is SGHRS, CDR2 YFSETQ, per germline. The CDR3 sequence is CASSFTSGSMETQYF. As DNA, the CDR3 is TGCGCCAGCAGCTTTACTAGCGGGAGTATGGAGACCCAGTACTTC.

The chain's CDR3 is CASSAGSGVRYEQYF. The CDR3 nucleotides are TGTGCCAGCAGTGCTGGAAGCGGAGTCCGCTACGAGCAGTACTTC. The chain has TRBV6-1 and TRBJ2-7, with D possibly matching TRBD2 (5 bases). V was cut by 4 bases and J by 3 bases, with 16 bases left in between. The CDR3 has 15 amino acids. Germline assignment: CDR1 MNHNS and CDR2 SASEGT.